A single sample gave rise to the 26 T cell receptor beta chains below, sequenced in a study of cytomegalovirus exposure and HLA in healthy donors. A multiplex PCR was run with 60 Vbeta primers and 13 Jbeta primers. The method was immunoSEQ multiplex PCR; TCRdb's version includes in-frame clones alone and lacks a portion of them. Of about 83,000 clones in the sample, about four fifths are singletons; the top ten hold 1.5% to 2%. The sequencing sample was made of PBMCs. All receptors derive from a young woman in good health and CMV-seronegative.

This chain joins TRBV11-1 and TRBJ2-5; 8 bases match TRBD2. The CDR3 contains 14 residues. Germline V gene lookup returns CDR1 SGHAT and CDR2 FQDESV (reference sequence). Germline trimming cut 1 base from V and 10 bases from J; bases unmatched to any gene: 8. CDR3 sequence: CASSLVGAGEGQYF. The CDR3 DNA follows: TGTGCCAGCAGCTTAGTAGGAGCGGGAGAAGGCCAGTACTTC. The complete variable domain, with remaining parts taken from reference TRBV11-1 and TRBJ2-5, reads EAEVAQSPRYKITEKSQAVAFWCDPISGHATLYWYRQILGQGPELLVQFQDESVVDDSQLPKDRFSAERLKGVDSTLKIQPAELGDSAMYLCASSLVGAGEGQYFGPGTRLLVL.

The genes are TRBV6-1 and TRBJ1-3; 7 bases are shared with TRBD1. The germline CDR1 and CDR2 sequences are MNHNS and SASEGT. The CDR3 covers 13 residues. J gave up 0 bases and V 9 bases, and 2 bases lay outside the gene matches. CDR3 in DNA: TGTGCCAGTGGGACAGCCTCTGGAAACACCATATATTTT. Translated: CASGTASGNTIYF.

This CDR3 reads CASSSPGQGDTEAFF. As DNA, the CDR3 is TGTGCCAGCAGCTCCCCGGGACAGGGGGACACTGAAGCTTTCTTT. The chain has TRBV11-2 and TRBJ1-1, with 11 bases that match TRBD1. Germline values: CDR1 SGHAT, CDR2 FQNNGV. V lost 4 bases, J lost 3 bases, and 4 bases stayed unmatched. The CDR3 has 15 residues.

The V call is TRBV14, the J call TRBJ2-7, with 9 bases lining up with TRBD1. Germline assignment: CDR1 SGHDN and CDR2 FVKESK. The CDR3 runs to 17 residues. V lost 4 bases and J lost 2; bases outside the gene matches: 12. The CDR3 nucleotides are TGTGCCAGCAGCCTCAATGGGGGGACAGGGAACCCCTACGAGCAGTACTTC. It yields the protein CASSLNGGTGNPYEQYF. Supplemented by reference TRBV14 and TRBJ2-7, the full variable domain reads EAGVTQFPSHSVIEKGQTVTLRCDPISGHDNLYWYRRVMGKEIKFLLHFVKESKQDESGMPNNRFLAERTGGTYSTLKVQPAELEDSGVYFCASSLNGGTGNPYEQYFGPGTRLTVT.

J is TRBJ2-1 and V is TRBV19; D is unresolved. The CDR3 loop spans 13 amino acids. Germline V CDR1 and CDR2: LNHDA, SQIVND (reference sequence). The V gene lost 5 bases and the J gene lost 0 bases, with 5 bases spanning the gap. The CDR3 coding sequence is TGTGCCAGTAGTGACACCTCCTACAATGAGCAGTTCTTC. Protein: CASSDTSYNEQFF. Variable domain in full (rest from reference TRBV19 and TRBJ2-1): DGGITQSPKYLFRKEGQNVTLSCEQNLNHDAMYWYRQDPGQGLRLIYYSQIVNDFQKGDIAEGYSVSREKKESFPLTVTSAQKNPTAFYLCASSDTSYNEQFFGPGTRLTVL.

The gene calls are TRBV19 and TRBJ2-5; TRBD2 aligns across 7 bases. Per the germline V gene, CDR1 is LNHDA and CDR2 is SQIVND (reference sequence). This CDR3 has 13 amino acids. The V segment lost 7 bases and the J segment 5 bases; nucleotides outside the gene matches: 7. The CDR3 spells CASTRGVGETQYF. As DNA, the CDR3 is TGTGCCAGTACCCGGGGGGTGGGGGAGACCCAGTACTTC.

This clone was observed a single time. This chain connects TRBV14 to TRBJ2-1, with TRBD2 matching 7 bases. The V gene's germline CDR1 is SGHDN and CDR2 FVKESK. The CDR3 length is 14 residues. V shed 6 bases, J shed 3 bases, and the junction held 5 bases outside the gene matches. Here the CDR3 DNA reads TGTGCCAGCAGGCCCGGGACTAACTACAATGAGCAGTTCTTC. This translates into CASRPGTNYNEQFF. Full variable domain (outside the CDR3, taken from reference TRBV14 and TRBJ2-1): EAGVTQFPSHSVIEKGQTVTLRCDPISGHDNLYWYRRVMGKEIKFLLHFVKESKQDESGMPNNRFLAERTGGTYSTLKVQPAELEDSGVYFCASRPGTNYNEQFFGPGTRLTVL.

This clone has a handful of counts. The J gene is TRBJ2-7, the V gene TRBV28; D gene uncertain. Trimming took off 3 bases at V and 2 bases at J, with 5 bases between the two ends. The CDR3 has 12 residues. Germline V gives CDR1 MDHEN, CDR2 SYDVKM. The chain's CDR3 is CASSFSAYEQYF. CDR3 bases: TGTGCCAGCAGTTTTTCTGCCTACGAGCAGTACTTC.

The chain recombines TRBV20-1 with TRBJ2-3, with a tentative D call TRBD2 (6 bases). The V gene's germline CDR1 is DFQATT and CDR2 SNEGSKA (reference sequence). The germline V and J ends were trimmed by 6 bases and 6 bases, with 10 bases remaining between them. The CDR3 spans 11 residues. This CDR3 reads CSARAGDTQYF. The CDR3 nucleotides are TGCAGTGCCCGCGCGGGGGATACGCAGTATTTT.

This chain joins TRBV9 and TRBJ2-1; the match to TRBD2 covers 13 bases. In germline, CDR1 is SGDLS, CDR2 YYNGEE. With V trimmed by 0 bases and J by 4 bases, 10 bases remained unmatched. This CDR3 is built from 19 residues. CDR3: CASSVAGTSGTGRYNEQFF. The CDR3 nucleotides read TGTGCCAGCAGCGTAGCCGGGACTAGCGGGACCGGACGGTACAATGAGCAGTTCTTC.

The rearrangement uses TRBV7-6 and TRBJ2-7; D is perhaps TRBD1 (5 bases). Trimming took off 4 bases at V and 7 bases at J, with 14 bases between the two ends. This CDR3 contains 13 residues. Per the germline V gene, CDR1 is SGHVS and CDR2 is FNYEAQ. The CDR3 DNA reads TGTGCCAGCAGCTCACAGGCCTTGGGTGAGCAGTACTTC. This gives the protein CASSSQALGEQYF.

The chain has TRBV28 and TRBJ1-2; possible D gene TRBD1, 5 bases. CDR3 length: 14 residues. Trimming left V 4 bases short and J 13 bases short, with 22 bases between. Germline values: CDR1 MDHEN, CDR2 SYDVKM. CDR3 amino acids: CASSSLVPSQGFTF. CDR3 coding DNA: TGTGCCAGCAGTTCTTTAGTTCCATCCCAGGGATTCACCTTC.

The V call is TRBV5-1, the J call TRBJ2-1; perhaps TRBD1 as D (6 bases). The CDR3 is 17 amino acids. V lost 4 bases and J 4 bases, leaving 21 bases between the germline ends. Germline V lookup: CDR1 SGHRS, CDR2 YFSETQ. CDR3 sequence reads: CASSDRTDFSLYNEQFF. Written as DNA, the CDR3 is TGCGCCAGCAGCGACCGGACAGATTTTTCTCTTTACAATGAGCAGTTCTTC.

The chain has TRBV28 and TRBJ1-4, with D unresolved. This CDR3 has 15 amino acids. The germline V and J ends were trimmed by 0 bases and 6 bases, with 11 bases remaining between them. The germline V gene encodes CDR1 MDHEN and CDR2 SYDVKM. CDR3 amino acids: CASSLWRGSDEKLFF. The CDR3 nucleotides read TGTGCCAGCAGTTTATGGCGGGGAAGTGATGAAAAACTGTTTTTT.

The chain employs TRBV6-6 and TRBJ1-1; D not certain. Trimming removed 1 base at V and 6 bases at J, with 9 bases between. This CDR3 is built from 13 residues. Germline values: CDR1 MNHNY, CDR2 SVGAGI (reference sequence). The chain's CDR3 is CASSYWMGAEAFF. CDR3 DNA sequence: TGTGCCAGCAGTTACTGGATGGGAGCTGAAGCTTTCTTT.

This sequence joins TRBV5-1 and TRBJ2-2; D possibly corresponds to TRBD1 (5 bases). Germline V lookup: CDR1 SGHRS, CDR2 YFSETQ. Deletions cut 3 bases from V and 1 base from J, with 13 bases between. This CDR3 is built from 16 residues. The DNA of the CDR3 is TGCGCCAGCAGCTCCGGCGGACAACTGAACACCGGGGAGCTGTTTTTT. Encoded protein: CASSSGGQLNTGELFF.

This clone was detected only once. The V call is TRBV7-9, the J call TRBJ2-1, with 14 bases matching TRBD2. The CDR3 totals 18 residues. In germline, CDR1 is SEHNR, CDR2 FQNEAQ (reference sequence). V was pared by 5 bases and J by 6 bases, with 12 bases of the junction left unmatched. CDR3 protein: CASSPKTSGRAFANEQFF. In DNA form, the CDR3 reads TGTGCCAGCAGCCCAAAGACTAGCGGGAGGGCCTTTGCCAATGAGCAGTTCTTC.

The chain joins TRBV5-1 to TRBJ1-4; unclear D gene. V lost 0 bases, J lost 3 bases, and 6 bases lay in between. Germline loops: CDR1 SGHRS, CDR2 YFSETQ. This CDR3 has 14 residues. This chain's CDR3 is CASSLDSPNEKLFF. The CDR3 DNA sequence: TGCGCCAGCAGCTTGGACAGTCCTAATGAAAAACTGTTTTTT.

This clone turned up a few times. This sequence joins TRBV6-5 and TRBJ2-7; TRBD2 matches at 10 bases. Germline V lookup: CDR1 MNHEY, CDR2 SVGAGI. This CDR3 comprises 16 residues. V dropped 0 bases and J dropped 2; count of bases not matched to a gene: 4. CDR3 in amino acids: CASSYSFGLAAYEQYF. The DNA for the CDR3 is TGTGCCAGCAGTTACTCCTTTGGACTAGCGGCCTACGAGCAGTACTTC.

V and J are TRBV28 and TRBJ2-1; 7 positions agree with TRBD1. Germline trimming cut 5 bases from V and 6 bases from J; bases unmatched to any gene: 7. CDR1 and CDR2 (germline): MDHEN, SYDVKM. This CDR3 has 14 residues. Written as DNA, the CDR3 is TGTGCCAGCAGTCCGGACAGGTCGGGCAATGAGCAGTTCTTC. Protein: CASSPDRSGNEQFF.

The CDR3 sequence is CASSLGQSNEQFF. As DNA, the CDR3 is TGCGCCAGCAGCTTGGGACAGAGCAATGAGCAGTTCTTC. The genes are TRBV5-1 and TRBJ2-1, with D possibly being TRBD1 (5 bases). Germline loops: CDR1 SGHRS, CDR2 YFSETQ. The CDR3 runs 13 residues. Trimming left V 0 bases short and J 6 bases short, with 7 bases between.

In regard to this clone: Because the CDR3 is missing its conserved closing phenylalanine or tryptophan, this is likely a read error. J is TRBJ2-7 and V is TRBV18; tentatively, D is TRBD1 (6 bases). Trimming left V 6 bases short and J 2 bases short, with 17 bases between. The germline V gene has CDR1 KGHSH and CDR2 LQKENI. The CDR3 is 15 amino acids. CDR3 residues: CASSRINRATYEQYL. DNA of the CDR3: TGTGCCAGCTCGCGAATTAACAGGGCTACCTACGAGCAGTACCTC.

V usage is TRBV5-1 and J usage is TRBJ1-1; a possible D gene is TRBD1 (5 bases). Trimming left V 4 bases short and J 6 bases short, with 19 bases between. CDR3 length: 15 amino acids. From germline, CDR1 is SGHRS and CDR2 YFSETQ. For the CDR3, the DNA is TGCGCCAGCAGCCTAGGGGCTCCTATTGAAGCTGAAGCTTTCTTT. Its protein product is CASSLGAPIEAEAFF.

The rearrangement joins TRBV10-3 to TRBJ2-4; the match to TRBD2 covers 8 bases. V lost 2 bases to trimming and J lost 0 bases; unmatched junction nucleotides: 9. Germline CDR1 ENHRY, CDR2 SYGVKD. CDR3 length: 18 residues. CDR3 loop: CAISEHPTSGQAKNIQYF. As DNA, the CDR3 is TGTGCCATCAGTGAGCACCCCACTAGCGGACAAGCCAAAAACATTCAGTACTTC.

The chain recombines TRBV5-1 with TRBJ2-2; weak D call: TRBD2 (6 bases). The CDR3 consists of 13 residues. Germline V gene lookup returns CDR1 SGHRS and CDR2 YFSETQ. V was pared by 4 bases and J by 7 bases, with 11 bases between. CDR3 in DNA: TGCGCCAGCAGCCCTCGGGGGAACGGGGAGCTGTTTTTT. Amino acid sequence: CASSPRGNGELFF. Full variable domain (missing parts from reference TRBV5-1 and TRBJ2-2): KAGVTQTPRYLIKTRGQQVTLSCSPISGHRSVSWYQQTPGQGLQFLFEYFSETQRNKGNFPGRFSGRQFSNSRSEMNVSTLELGDSALYLCASSPRGNGELFFGEGSRLTVL.

V gene TRBV4-2 combines with J gene TRBJ2-3; TRBD2 matches 11 bases. The V gene end was trimmed by 0 bases and the J gene end by 1 base; junction bases not matched to a gene: 12. CDR3 length equals 20 residues. CDR1 and CDR2 from the germline V gene are LGHNA and YNFKEQ. CDR3 in DNA: TGTGCCAGCAGCCAAGATCTTAGCACTAGCGGGAGTGGGCGCACAGATACGCAGTATTTT. The encoded protein is CASSQDLSTSGSGRTDTQYF.